These 31 T cell receptor beta chains came from one sample sequenced in a study of OX40 agonist ivuxolimab in advanced cancers. Method: immunoSEQ multiplex PCR; TCRdb's copy keeps in-frame clones and lacks some. Counted here are fewer than 90,000 clones, 85% occurring once; the ten biggest clones make up roughly 3.1%. The material was CD4+ or CD8+ T cells sorted from blood, obtained in a trial of the OX40 agonist ivuxolimab. These receptors were obtained from an adult with an advanced solid tumor such as melanoma, head and neck, liver or kidney cancer.

The chain combines TRBV9 with TRBJ2-3, with D possibly TRBD2 on 6 matching bases. V was shortened by 7 bases and J by 6 bases, with 6 bases between the two germline ends. CDR3 length: 10 residues. The germline gives CDR1 SGDLS, CDR2 YYNGEE. CDR3 in DNA: TGTGCCAGCGGGGGGGATACGCAGTATTTT. Its protein product is CASGGDTQYF. The full variable domain, completed using reference TRBV9 and TRBJ2-3, is DSGVTQTPKHLITATGQRVTLRCSPRSGDLSVYWYQQSLDQGLQFLIQYYNGEERAKGNILERFSAQQFPDLHSELNLSSLELGDSALYFCASGGDTQYFGPGTRLTVL.

V and J are TRBV4-3 and TRBJ2-2; D might be TRBD2 (5 bases). V lost 0 bases to trimming and J lost 4 bases, with 21 bases between them. Germline CDR1 is LGHNA and CDR2 is YSLEER. There are 19 residues in the CDR3. CDR3 in DNA: TGCGCCAGCAGCCAAGATCACAGTTGGACTGCGGGTAGCACCGGGGAGCTGTTTTTT. Amino acid sequence: CASSQDHSWTAGSTGELFF.

V is TRBV7-2 and J is TRBJ2-7; 7 positions agree with TRBD1. Trimming cost V 5 bases and J 4 bases; bases outside gene matches: 20. Germline lookup yields CDR1 SGHTA and CDR2 FQGNSA. The CDR3 covers 18 residues. CDR3 nucleotide sequence: TGTGCCAGCAGCGCTCCTGAGAGGGGGCGCGACGTTCGTTACGAGCAGTACTTC. This codes for CASSAPERGRDVRYEQYF. Drawing the rest from reference TRBV7-2 and TRBJ2-7, the complete variable domain is GAGVSQSPSNKVTEKGKDVELRCDPISGHTALYWYRQSLGQGLEFLIYFQGNSAPDKSGLPSDRFSAERTGGSVSTLTIQRTQQEDSAVYLCASSAPERGRDVRYEQYFGPGTRLTVT.

This clone was counted only a few times. V gene TRBV11-3 combines with J gene TRBJ2-3; D unclear. Germline CDR1 reads SGHNT; CDR2 reads YENEEA. The ends were cut back, 0 bases at V and 0 bases at J, with 7 bases in the middle. This CDR3 is built from 15 residues. CDR3 residues: CASSLELDSTDTQYF. CDR3 in DNA: TGTGCCAGCAGCTTAGAATTAGACAGCACAGATACGCAGTATTTT.

The CDR3 DNA is TGTGCCAGCAGCTTTTCGGCGGTAGGCTCTGAAGCTTTCTTT. It yields the protein CASSFSAVGSEAFF. This rearrangement joins TRBV7-2 to TRBJ1-1, with D unclear. This CDR3 contains 14 residues. Trimming cost V 3 bases and J 6 bases, with 14 bases left between them. The germline V gene encodes CDR1 SGHTA and CDR2 FQGNSA.

On this clone itself: This same CDR3 is encoded by further DNA sequences in the sample. The V gene is TRBV9, the J gene TRBJ2-2; a weak D match, TRBD1 (6 bases). V lost 3 bases, J lost 4 bases, and 10 bases lay in between. Germline CDR1 reads SGDLS; CDR2 reads YYNGEE. The CDR3 sequence is 14 residues long. Written as DNA, the CDR3 is TGTGCCAGCAGCGCGCGAGGGGGCACCGGGGAGCTGTTTTTT. It encodes CASSARGGTGELFF.

CDR3 amino acids: CASSRDNEQFF. The CDR3 bases are TGTGCCAGCAGTAGGGATAATGAGCAGTTCTTC. This chain uses TRBV6-5 with TRBJ2-1; D unresolved. Germline V gene sequence: CDR1 MNHEY, CDR2 SVGAGI. Trimming shortened V by 5 bases and J by 7 bases, and 6 bases separated the two germline ends. CDR3 length equals 11 residues.

This clone was seen ten or more times. The chain uses TRBV4-3 and TRBJ2-5; 12 positions match TRBD1. There are 20 residues in the CDR3. The germline V gene encodes CDR1 LGHNA and CDR2 YSLEER. V trimming: 0 bases; J trimming: 4 bases; junction bases outside the gene matches: 15. CDR3 sequence reads: CASSQDFGLRGQGAGETQYF. The CDR3 nucleotides read TGCGCCAGCAGCCAAGACTTTGGGCTCCGGGGACAGGGGGCGGGAGAGACCCAGTACTTC.

This clone was seen just once. The chain couples TRBV5-5 to TRBJ1-4, with D perhaps TRBD1 (6 bases). Germline assignment: CDR1 SGHKS and CDR2 YYEKEE (reference sequence). CDR3 length equals 14 residues. V gave up 7 bases and J gave up 5 bases, with 15 bases separating them. CDR3 DNA sequence: TGTGCCAGCGGTCGGGGAAGGGGGAATGAAAAACTGTTTTTT. This encodes CASGRGRGNEKLFF.

This clone was seen a single time. The gene calls are TRBV6-5 and TRBJ1-2, with 10 bases matching TRBD1. This CDR3 comprises 13 residues. The V segment lost 5 bases and the J segment 8 bases; nucleotides outside the gene matches: 5. Germline V gene data show CDR1 as MNHEY and CDR2 as SVGAGI. CDR3 coding DNA: TGTGCCAGCAGTCGGGGGACAGGGGTAGGCTACACCTTC. As protein: CASSRGTGVGYTF.

The gene calls are TRBV7-9 and TRBJ1-1; D remains unclear. The CDR3 consists of 13 residues. Germline values: CDR1 SEHNR, CDR2 FQNEAQ (reference sequence). Trimming took off 1 base at V and 2 bases at J, with 5 bases between the two ends. This CDR3 reads CASSLGANTEAFF. In DNA, the CDR3 is TGTGCCAGCAGCTTAGGCGCCAACACTGAAGCTTTCTTT.

The gene calls are TRBV18 and TRBJ1-6; 7 bases align to TRBD1. This CDR3 comprises 14 residues. CDR1 and CDR2 (germline): KGHSH, LQKENI. J was trimmed by 9 bases and V by 5 bases; bases with no gene match: 7. DNA of the CDR3: TGTGCCAGCTCATCCGACAGGGAGAGTTCACCCCTCCACTTT. Its protein is CASSSDRESSPLHF. The complete variable domain, with remaining parts taken from reference TRBV18 and TRBJ1-6, reads NAGVMQNPRHLVRRRGQEARLRCSPMKGHSHVYWYRQLPEEGLKFMVYLQKENIIDESGMPKERFSAEFPKEGPSILRIQQVVRGDSAAYFCASSSDRESSPLHFGNGTRLTVT.

The rearrangement joins TRBV9 to TRBJ2-7; D possibly uses TRBD1 or TRBD2 (6 bases each). V lost 4 bases and J lost 0, with 14 bases in between. CDR3 length: 15 residues. The germline gives CDR1 SGDLS, CDR2 YYNGEE. The CDR3 region has the DNA TGTGCCAGCAGCCCTAGGGGGGAGAACTCCTACGAGCAGTACTTC. It codes for CASSPRGENSYEQYF.

This sequence joins TRBV5-6 and TRBJ1-2; a possible D gene is TRBD1 (5 bases). Germline CDR1 SGHDT, CDR2 YYEEEE. Trimming left V 3 bases short and J 7 bases short, with 19 bases between. The CDR3 sequence is 15 residues long. CDR3 in amino acids: CASSYTSSGPPGYTF. CDR3 DNA: TGTGCCAGCAGCTACACATCATCGGGACCACCTGGCTACACCTTC.

This clone was picked up one time. The DNA of the CDR3 is TGTGCCAGCAGCGTAGGGCTAGCGGGGGGTCCCTCCTACAATGAGCAGTTCTTC. Its protein product is CASSVGLAGGPSYNEQFF. The chain recombines TRBV9 with TRBJ2-1; TRBD2 aligns across 11 bases. Trimming cost V 0 bases and J 0 bases; bases outside gene matches: 5. The germline CDR1 and CDR2 sequences are SGDLS and YYNGEE. The CDR3 length is 18 residues.

This clone occurred many times. The chain links TRBV4-3 to TRBJ1-5; D is unresolved. This CDR3 is built from 16 residues. Germline assignment: CDR1 LGHNA and CDR2 YSLEER. Trimming left V 0 bases short and J 2 bases short, with 11 bases between. The CDR3 reads CASSQEYVGGNQPQHF. The CDR3, as DNA: TGCGCCAGCAGCCAAGAATATGTGGGTGGCAATCAGCCCCAGCATTTT.

The genes are TRBV5-8 and TRBJ1-1; no clear D gene. Trimming stripped 2 bases from V and 1 base from J, with 6 bases between. CDR1 and CDR2 from the germline V gene are SGHTS and YDEGEE. The length of the CDR3 is 13 residues. The CDR3 DNA sequence: TGTGCCAGCAGCTTCTCGTGGAACACTGAAGCTTTCTTT. This gives the protein CASSFSWNTEAFF.

This rearrangement joins TRBV7-2 to TRBJ1-1, with D tentatively TRBD1 (5 bases). CDR3 length equals 14 residues. The V and J ends lost 1 base and 0 bases respectively, with 6 bases between them. Germline CDR1 reads SGHTA; CDR2 reads FQGNSA. The CDR3 region has the DNA TGTGCCAGCAGCTTAGGGGGGGTGAACACTGAAGCTTTCTTT. This translates into CASSLGGVNTEAFF.

J is TRBJ2-3 and V is TRBV4-2, with no clear D. Germline V gene lookup returns CDR1 LGHNA and CDR2 YNFKEQ. V lost 5 bases and J lost 1, with 19 bases in between. CDR3 length: 17 residues. The CDR3: CASSSSTLADRTDTQYF. The CDR3 nucleotides are TGTGCCAGCAGCTCAAGCACTTTGGCAGATCGCACAGATACGCAGTATTTT.

J is TRBJ2-1 and V is TRBV7-6; no firm D call. CDR3 length: 16 residues. Between the trimmed V and J ends, which lost 1 base and 0 bases, there was a span of 10 bases. Germline CDR1 SGHVS, CDR2 FNYEAQ. This chain's CDR3 is CASSLGQVSSYNEQFF. The CDR3 DNA reads TGTGCCAGCAGCTTAGGGCAGGTTAGCTCCTACAATGAGCAGTTCTTC.

The rearrangement uses TRBV18 and TRBJ2-7; D is unclear. With 3 bases removed from V and 3 bases from J, the gap between germline ends came to 9 bases. This CDR3 spans 13 amino acids. Germline V lookup: CDR1 KGHSH, CDR2 LQKENI. This CDR3 is CASSPTNDYEQYF. The CDR3 region has the DNA TGTGCCAGCTCACCTACCAACGACTACGAGCAGTACTTC.

The chain carries TRBV2 and TRBJ2-2, with D maybe TRBD1 (6 bases). The V end was cut by 7 bases, the J end by 2 bases, with 11 bases between. The germline CDR1 and CDR2 sequences are SNHLY and FYNNEI. This CDR3 spans 14 amino acids. The chain's CDR3 is CASTRGGNTGELFF. CDR3 sequence (DNA): TGTGCCAGCACTAGAGGGGGAAACACCGGGGAGCTGTTTTTT.

This chain joins TRBV6-6 and TRBJ1-5, with TRBD1 matching over 7 bases. The V segment lost 4 bases and the J segment 5 bases; nucleotides outside the gene matches: 2. In germline, CDR1 is MNHNY, CDR2 SVGAGI (reference sequence). The CDR3 spans 13 residues. CDR3 loop: CASSLDRDQPQHF. For the CDR3, the DNA is TGTGCCAGCAGTTTAGACAGGGATCAGCCCCAGCATTTT.

This rearrangement joins TRBV18 to TRBJ1-2; 11 bases line up with TRBD1. Germline V CDR1 and CDR2: KGHSH, LQKENI. V shed 0 bases, J shed 8 bases, and the junction held 5 bases outside the gene matches. CDR3 length: 15 residues. CDR3 residues: CASSPPSGQGGGYTF. The CDR3 DNA follows: TGTGCCAGCTCACCACCCTCGGGACAGGGGGGAGGCTACACCTTC.

This clone was seen just once. The rearrangement uses TRBV7-2 and TRBJ1-3; a weak D match, TRBD1 (6 bases). Germline V lookup: CDR1 SGHTA, CDR2 FQGNSA. The length of the CDR3 is 15 residues. V was shortened by 0 bases and J by 4 bases, with 10 bases between the two germline ends. The CDR3 bases are TGTGCCAGCAGCTTAGCTTCCGACAGGGGAAACACCATATATTTT. It codes for CASSLASDRGNTIYF.

The J gene is TRBJ1-1, the V gene TRBV7-2; D gene ambiguous. Per germline, CDR1 SGHTA and CDR2 FQGNSA. V lost 1 base and J lost 1, with 7 bases in between. The CDR3 is made up of 14 amino acids. The CDR3 reads CASSLGVRNTEAFF. The CDR3 DNA reads TGTGCCAGCAGCTTAGGGGTAAGGAACACTGAAGCTTTCTTT. The complete variable domain, with remaining parts taken from reference TRBV7-2 and TRBJ1-1, reads GAGVSQSPSNKVTEKGKDVELRCDPISGHTALYWYRQSLGQGLEFLIYFQGNSAPDKSGLPSDRFSAERTGGSVSTLTIQRTQQEDSAVYLCASSLGVRNTEAFFGQGTRLTVV.

This clone was detected only once. V is TRBV4-2 and J is TRBJ2-5, with D possibly being TRBD1 (6 bases). CDR3 length: 14 amino acids. Germline CDR1 LGHNA, CDR2 YNFKEQ. Between the trimmed V and J ends, which lost 1 base and 2 bases, there was a span of 8 bases. CDR3 loop: CASSQAGAQETQYF. CDR3 in DNA: TGTGCCAGCAGCCAAGCAGGGGCGCAAGAGACCCAGTACTTC.

CDR3 DNA sequence: TGTGCCAGCAGCGTAGCCATCGGACAGCTAAACTATGGCTACACCTTC. Translating gives CASSVAIGQLNYGYTF. This chain links TRBV9 with TRBJ1-2, with D perhaps TRBD1 (6 bases). Germline V gene lookup returns CDR1 SGDLS and CDR2 YYNGEE. V lost 0 bases, J lost 2 bases, and 14 bases lay in between. The CDR3 consists of 16 residues.

A note on this clone: The junction does not match germline at one end; this may be a read error. The chain joins TRBV29-1 to TRBJ1-2; no clear D. Germline V gene lookup returns CDR1 SQVTM and CDR2 ANQGSEA. The CDR3 has 11 residues. The chain's CDR3 is CSVEVAAVQIF. CDR3 DNA: TGCAGCGTTGAAGTTGCGGCAGTCCAAATCTTC.

The chain uses TRBV18 and TRBJ1-1; 7 nucleotides line up with TRBD1. CDR3 length equals 16 residues. The J segment lost 0 bases and the V segment lost 3 bases, leaving 7 bases of the junction unmatched. From germline, CDR1 is KGHSH and CDR2 LQKENI. CDR3 residues: CASSPRTGDMNTEAFF. Written as DNA, the CDR3 is TGTGCCAGCTCACCCCGAACAGGGGACATGAACACTGAAGCTTTCTTT.

J is TRBJ1-5 and V is TRBV5-1; TRBD1 aligns across 9 bases. Trimming took 0 bases from V and 2 from J; bases not matched to a gene: 0. In germline, CDR1 is SGHRS, CDR2 YFSETQ. The CDR3 length is 15 residues. CDR3 in DNA: TGCGCCAGCAGCTTGGGACAGGGGGGCAATCAGCCCCAGCATTTT. Protein: CASSLGQGGNQPQHF.